The following is a T cell receptor beta chain sequence with its context. Its antigen specificity is not known. Base qualities are missing; no much larger clone stands one base away. One collaborating source in Seattle enrolled patients while the patients were actively infected and followed the patients over time throughout the course of disease. Collaborating institutions collected whole blood in K2EDTA tubes following their own protocols. For TCRbeta analysis, collaborator samples were shipped as frozen whole blood, as isolated PBMCs, or as DNA extracted from either sample type. The data are from a study of blood T cell repertoires in COVID-19 (dated by TCRdb to 2018 to 2021). Regarding the complete study: Samples from collaborators originated in the United States, Italy and Spain and spanned both the acute and convalescent phases of COVID-19. A de-identified subject ID, COVID-19 status, age in years and sex were almost always included in the sample metadata. The material from the prospective study consisted of cDNA or gDNA derived from T cells, B-cell-depleted T cells, or PBMCs. The repertoires were released in a freely available public database meant as a resource for research on the immune response to SARS-CoV-2. Where HLA class I and class II types were available, the types were taken from metadata supplied by the sample provider, not from assay-based typing. Subjects who had been exposed to COVID-19, were actively infected with it, or had recovered from it provided the deeply sampled blood TCRbeta repertoires that made up the dataset. Samples came from the ongoing ImmuneRACE study (first 160 participants) plus 1,254 subjects from 6 global collaborators. What the study reported, not specific to this receptor: The amount of clinical and demographic metadata varied by source and participant and was provided uncurated.

TCRbeta CDR3 regions were amplified from genomic DNA by means of the immunoSEQ Assay, a bias-controlled multiplex PCR. In the original analysis: Nucleated cell counts per sample were estimated from amplification of reference gene primers within the assay. To quantify the absolute abundance of each unique TCRbeta CDR3 rearrangement, sequence reads were collapsed and filtered. For each sample, productive Simpson clonality was calculated as the square root of Simpson's diversity index over productive rearrangements. TCRdb took over this immuneACCESS table, retaining in-frame rearrangements with V and J assigned. Such tables are incomplete; in checked studies, under half of the missing clones stem from an unresolved V gene, and the remainder is unexplained. That table is the source of V, J and clone size, and D and trimming were worked out from the DNA. For this sample the table gives 200,000 to 250,000 clones, of which about 93% were detected only once. The top ten hold around 0.84% of the sample.

The sample comprised peripheral blood. The TCR originated in a man in his sixties with COVID-19, enrolled during active disease.

The bases read TGTGCCAGCAGCCCGGGGACTAGCGGAGACATTCAGTACTTC. This encodes CASSPGTSGDIQYF. The V and J segments used are TRBV7-3 and TRBJ2-4, and 11 junction bases match TRBD2. The CDR3 covers 14 residues, taking in both the cysteine and the phenylalanine. Kept here is only the CDR3 DNA, which spans 42 bases and is read in frame from base 1. Compared with germline, V lacks 5 bases and J lacks 8 bases; bases without a gene match: 5. The germline V gene sets CDR1 to SGHTA and CDR2 to FQGTGA. Extended through the reference TRBV7-3 and TRBJ2-4 proteins, this CDR3 yields the full variable domain: GAGVSQTPSNKVTEKGKYVELRCDPISGHTALYWYRQSLGQGPEFLIYFQGTGAADDSGLPNDRFFAVRPEGSVSTLKIQRTERGDSAVYLCASSPGTSGDIQYFGAGTRLSVL.